The entry that follows covers one TCR beta chain sequence. This specimen comes from a study of blood T cell repertoires in COVID-19. Profiling relied on immunoSEQ multiplex PCR, and the TCRdb table lists in-frame clones only, not all of them. The sample includes roughly 140,000 clones, 65% to 85% of them seen just once. The sequence was obtained from a woman over 75 with acute or convalescent COVID-19. The sample was peripheral blood.

CDR3 protein: CASSKLRDREYEQYF. The CDR3 nucleotides are TGTGCCAGCAGCAAATTGCGAGACAGGGAATACGAGCAGTACTTC. The V and J genes are TRBV21-1 and TRBJ2-7; TRBD1 is the table's D call, not checked against the DNA. TRBV21-1 is termed a pseudogene. The CDR3 has 15 residues.